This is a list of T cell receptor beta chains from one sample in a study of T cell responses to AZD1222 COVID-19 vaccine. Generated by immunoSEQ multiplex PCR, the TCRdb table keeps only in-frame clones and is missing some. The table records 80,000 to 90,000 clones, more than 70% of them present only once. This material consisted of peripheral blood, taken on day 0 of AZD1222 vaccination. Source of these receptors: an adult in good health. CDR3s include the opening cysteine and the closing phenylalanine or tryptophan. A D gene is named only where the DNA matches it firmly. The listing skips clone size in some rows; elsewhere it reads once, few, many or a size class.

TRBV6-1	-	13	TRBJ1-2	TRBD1	TGTGCCAGCAGTGAGCAGGACAGGGCTCCCTACACCTTC	CASSEQDRAPYTF
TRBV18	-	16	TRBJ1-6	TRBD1	TGTGCCAGTTTAGAGACCGGGACAGGGGGATATTCACCCCTCCACTTT	CASLETGTGGYSPLHF
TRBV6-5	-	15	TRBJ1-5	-	TGTGCCAGCAGGGTTCGCGTAGAATCCGGTCAGCCCCAGCATTTT	CASRVRVESGQPQHF
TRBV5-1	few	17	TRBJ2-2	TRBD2	TGCGCCAGCAGCTTGGGACTAGCGGGAACGAACACCGGGGAGCTGTTTTTT	CASSLGLAGTNTGELFF
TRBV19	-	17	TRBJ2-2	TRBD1	TGTGCCAGTAGTTCACCGGGACAGGTATCGAACACCGGGGAGCTGTTTTTT	CASSSPGQVSNTGELFF
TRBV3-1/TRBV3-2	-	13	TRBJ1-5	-	TGTGCCAGCAGCCAAACGGCGAATCAGCCCCAGCATTTT	CASSQTANQPQHF
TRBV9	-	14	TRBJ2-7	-	TGTGCCAGCAGCGGGGACTGGAGCTCCTACGAGCAGTACTTC	CASSGDWSSYEQYF
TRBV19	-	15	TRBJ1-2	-	TGTGCCAGTAGTTCAGGGGATGTGAGGAGCTATGGCTACACCTTC	CASSSGDVRSYGYTF
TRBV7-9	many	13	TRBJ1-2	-	TGTGCCAGCAGCTCCCGGACGCTTTATGGCTACACCTTC	CASSSRTLYGYTF
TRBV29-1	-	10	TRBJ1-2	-	TGCAGCGTTGGGGACGGGGTCTACACCTTC	CSVGDGVYTF
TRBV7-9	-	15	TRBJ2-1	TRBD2	TGTGCCAGCAGCCCAGGACTAGCGGAAAACAATGAGCAGTTCTTC	CASSPGLAENNEQFF
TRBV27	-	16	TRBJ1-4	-	TGTGCCAGCAGTCCAGTCCCCGGGCAGGAGGGTGAAAAACTGTTTTTT	CASSPVPGQEGEKLFF
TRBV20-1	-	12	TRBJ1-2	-	TGCAGTGCTAGTATAGCTAACTATGGCTACACCTTC	CSASIANYGYTF
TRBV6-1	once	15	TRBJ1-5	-	TGTGCCAGCAGTGAACCGACCGGGGCCGATCCCCCCCAGCATTTT	CASSEPTGADPPQHF
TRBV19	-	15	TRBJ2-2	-	TGTGCCAGTAGCCGAGGTGTGGCGAACACCGGGGAGCTGTTTTTT	CASSRGVANTGELFF
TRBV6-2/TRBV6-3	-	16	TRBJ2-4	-	TGTGCCAGCAGTTACGGTCAAGGGGGGCGCGGAAACATTCAGTACTTC	CASSYGQGGRGNIQYF
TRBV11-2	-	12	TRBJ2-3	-	TGTGCCAGCAGCTTGGGGGGTCATACGCAGTATTTT	CASSLGGHTQYF
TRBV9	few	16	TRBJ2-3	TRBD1	TGTGCCAGCAGCCCCCAAACAGGGGGCGGCACAGATACGCAGTATTTT	CASSPQTGGGTDTQYF
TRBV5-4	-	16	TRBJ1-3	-	TGTGCCAGCAGCTTCGGGACGGCCCTCTCTGGAAACACCATATATTTT	CASSFGTALSGNTIYF
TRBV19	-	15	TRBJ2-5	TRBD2	TGTGCCAGTACGACTGCGGGAGGGCCTGAACAGACCCAGTACTTC	CASTTAGGPEQTQYF
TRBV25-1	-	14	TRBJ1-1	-	TGTGCCAGCAGTGGGCAGGGGTCGCTCACTGAAGCTTTCTTT	CASSGQGSLTEAFF
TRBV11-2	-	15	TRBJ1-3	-	TGTGCCAGCAGCCCCGAAAGGGGTTGGGGAAACACCATATATTTT	CASSPERGWGNTIYF
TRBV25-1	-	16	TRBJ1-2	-	TGTGCCAGCAGTGATTCCGCAGGGATTAGGGTTTATGGCTACACCTTC	CASSDSAGIRVYGYTF
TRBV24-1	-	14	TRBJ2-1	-	TGTGCCACCAGTGTGGGCGGCTCCTACAATGAGCAGTTCTTC	CATSVGGSYNEQFF
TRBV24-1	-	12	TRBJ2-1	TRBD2	TGTGCCACCAGTGACCTAGCGGGGGAGCAGTTCTTC	CATSDLAGEQFF
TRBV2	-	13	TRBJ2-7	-	TGTGCTTCGAGCCGGGACGGACTCTACGAGCAGTACTTC	CASSRDGLYEQYF
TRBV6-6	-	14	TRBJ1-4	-	TGTGCCAGCAGTTACGCGGGTTTACGTGAAAAACTGTTTTTT	CASSYAGLREKLFF
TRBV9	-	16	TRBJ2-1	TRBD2	TGTGCCAGCAGCGTAGTGTCGGGACTAGCGGGAAAGGAGCAGTTCTTC	CASSVVSGLAGKEQFF
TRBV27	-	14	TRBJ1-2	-	TGTGCCAGCAGTTTATCTTACAAGAACTATGGCTACACCTTC	CASSLSYKNYGYTF
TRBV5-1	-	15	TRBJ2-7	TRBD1	TGCGCCAGCAGCTGGGGGACAGGGGGCGCGGGAGAGCAGTACTTC	CASSWGTGGAGEQYF
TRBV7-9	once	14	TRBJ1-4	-	TGTGCCAGCAGCTGGGGGGGGACTAATGAAAAACTGTTTTTT	CASSWGGTNEKLFF
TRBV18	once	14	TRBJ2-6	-	TGTGCCAGCTCACCGGGAACAGGTCCGTCCGTCCTGACTTTC	CASSPGTGPSVLTF
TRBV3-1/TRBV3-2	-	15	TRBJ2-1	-	TGTGCCAGCAGCCGGGCCGGCCCAAGAGGAAATGAGCAGTTCTTC	CASSRAGPRGNEQFF
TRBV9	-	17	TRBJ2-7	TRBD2	TGTGCCAGCAGCGTAGGGACTAGCGGGAGAGGCGTCTACGAGCAGTACTTC	CASSVGTSGRGVYEQYF
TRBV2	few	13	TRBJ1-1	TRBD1	TGTGCCAGCAGCACAGGGGAAGGCACTGAAGCTTTCTTT	CASSTGEGTEAFF
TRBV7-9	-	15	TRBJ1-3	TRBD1	TGTGCCAGCAGCGTGACAGGGGTCTCTGGAAACACCATATATTTT	CASSVTGVSGNTIYF
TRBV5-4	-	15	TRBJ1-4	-	TGTGCCAGCAGCTTTGGACGAAGGGAGAATGAAAAACTGTTTTTT	CASSFGRRENEKLFF
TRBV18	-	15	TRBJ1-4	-	TGTGCCAGCTCACCCACTTCAGGGGTTCATGAAAAACTGTTTTTT	CASSPTSGVHEKLFF
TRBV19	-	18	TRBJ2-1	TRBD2	TGTGCCAGTAGTACTAAGGCAAGACTAGCGGGAGGCCTGGCGGAGCAGTTCTTC	CASSTKARLAGGLAEQFF
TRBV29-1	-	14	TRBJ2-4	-	TGCAGCGTTAAGGGTAGCGATACTGGGAACATTCAGTACTTC	CSVKGSDTGNIQYF
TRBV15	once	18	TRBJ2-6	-	TGTGCCACCAGCAGAGTCCGGGGCCCATTCTCTGGGGCCAACGTCCTGACTTTC	CATSRVRGPFSGANVLTF
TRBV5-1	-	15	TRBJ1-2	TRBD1	TGCGCCAGCAGCTCCGGGGACAGTACCAACTATGGCTACACCTTC	CASSSGDSTNYGYTF
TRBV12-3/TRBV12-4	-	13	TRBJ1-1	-	TGTGCCAGCAGTTTAGACAGGGACACTGAAGCTTTCTTT	CASSLDRDTEAFF
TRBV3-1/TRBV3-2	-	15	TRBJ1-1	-	TGTGCCAGCAGCCACCGGGGGGGAGGGGACACTGAAGCTTTCTTT	CASSHRGGGDTEAFF
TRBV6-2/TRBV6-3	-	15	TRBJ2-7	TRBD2	TGTGCCAGCAGTGGCAGGACTAGCGGGAATTACGAGCAGTACTTC	CASSGRTSGNYEQYF
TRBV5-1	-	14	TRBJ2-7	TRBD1	TGCGCCAGCAGCTCGGGACAGAGCTCCTACGAGCAGTACTTC	CASSSGQSSYEQYF
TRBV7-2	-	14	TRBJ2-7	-	TGTGCCAGCAGCCTTGACGGGACCTCCTACGAGCAGTACTTC	CASSLDGTSYEQYF
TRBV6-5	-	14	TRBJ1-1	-	TGTGCCAGCAGCCCCGGACAGATGAACACTGAAGCTTTCTTT	CASSPGQMNTEAFF
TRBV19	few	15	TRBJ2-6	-	TGTGCCAGTAGTATCGGGGGCTCTGGGGCCAACGTCCTGACTTTC	CASSIGGSGANVLTF
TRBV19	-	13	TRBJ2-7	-	TGTGCCAGTAGTATTCGGCCCCAAGGCGAGCAGTACTTC	CASSIRPQGEQYF
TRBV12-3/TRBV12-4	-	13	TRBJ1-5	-	TGTGCCAGCAGTCGACAGGCCGATCAGCCCCAGCATTTT	CASSRQADQPQHF
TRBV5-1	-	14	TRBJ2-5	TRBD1	TGCGCCAGCAGCTCGCGGACAGGGTGGGAGACCCAGTACTTC	CASSSRTGWETQYF
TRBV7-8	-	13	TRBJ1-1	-	TGTGCCAGCCTAGAACGGGGGAACACTGAAGCTTTCTTT	CASLERGNTEAFF